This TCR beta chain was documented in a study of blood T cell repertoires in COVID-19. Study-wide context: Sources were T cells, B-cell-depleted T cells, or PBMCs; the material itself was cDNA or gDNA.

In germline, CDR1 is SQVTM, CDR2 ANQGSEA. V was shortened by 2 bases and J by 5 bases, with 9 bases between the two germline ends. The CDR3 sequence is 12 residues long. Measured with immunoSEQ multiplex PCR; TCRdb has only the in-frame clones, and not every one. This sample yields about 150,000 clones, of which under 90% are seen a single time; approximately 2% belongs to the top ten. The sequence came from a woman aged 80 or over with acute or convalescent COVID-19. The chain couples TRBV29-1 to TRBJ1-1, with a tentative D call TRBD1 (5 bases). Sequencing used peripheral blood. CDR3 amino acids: CSVERGGTEAFF. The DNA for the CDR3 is TGCAGCGTTGAACGCGGGGGGACTGAAGCTTTCTTT.